This TCR beta chain was observed in a study of cytomegalovirus exposure and HLA in healthy donors. This clone came up a few times. The PCR employed 60 Vbeta primers together with 13 Jbeta primers. Method: immunoSEQ multiplex PCR; TCRdb's copy keeps in-frame clones and lacks some. The data hold just over 150,000 clones, with roughly 78% observed a single time. Sequencing was carried out using PBMCs. This receptor was taken from a man between 35 and 55 years old in good health and CMV-seropositive.

The CDR3 loop is CASSLGGDSRDTQYF. The CDR3, as DNA: TGTGCCAGCAGCTTGGGAGGGGACAGCCGAGATACGCAGTATTTT. This sequence joins TRBV5-4 and TRBJ2-3, with 7 bases that match TRBD1. Germline V CDR1 and CDR2: SGHNT, YYREEE (reference sequence). Germline trimming cut 0 bases from V and 5 bases from J; bases unmatched to any gene: 6. The CDR3 length is 15 residues.